This record covers a single T cell receptor (beta chain). Germline CDR1 SGHDT, CDR2 YYEEEE. The CDR3 is made up of 16 amino acids. Trimming took off 0 bases at V and 0 bases at J, with 12 bases between the two ends. MiXCR, run by TCRdb on the 5' RACE reads, gives a single entry per CDR3 protein. The sample carries about 300,000 distinct CDR3 sequences, 8.5% to 10% recorded once. The data derive from a study of T cells after yellow fever vaccination. This TCR derives from a man aged 18 to 29 who received the YFV17D yellow fever vaccine. The rearrangement uses TRBV5-6 and TRBJ1-2; D gene uncertain. The sequencing here drew on CD4+ T cells sorted from PBMCs, taken 5 days after the yellow fever booster vaccination. The CDR3 DNA reads TGTGCCAGCAGCTTGGTAGGCCAGAAAGCTAACTATGGCTACACCTTC. Its translation: CASSLVGQKANYGYTF.